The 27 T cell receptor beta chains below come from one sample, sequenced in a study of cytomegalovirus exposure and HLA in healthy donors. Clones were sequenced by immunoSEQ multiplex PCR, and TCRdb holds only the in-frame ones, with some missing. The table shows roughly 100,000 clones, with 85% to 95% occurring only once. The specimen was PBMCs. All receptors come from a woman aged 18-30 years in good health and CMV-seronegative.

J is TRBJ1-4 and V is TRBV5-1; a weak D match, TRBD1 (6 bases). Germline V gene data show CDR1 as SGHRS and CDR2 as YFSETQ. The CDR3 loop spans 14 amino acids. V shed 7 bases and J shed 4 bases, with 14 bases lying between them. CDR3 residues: CASRGAAINEKLFF. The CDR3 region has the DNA TGCGCCAGCCGGGGGGCAGCAATTAATGAAAAACTGTTTTTT.

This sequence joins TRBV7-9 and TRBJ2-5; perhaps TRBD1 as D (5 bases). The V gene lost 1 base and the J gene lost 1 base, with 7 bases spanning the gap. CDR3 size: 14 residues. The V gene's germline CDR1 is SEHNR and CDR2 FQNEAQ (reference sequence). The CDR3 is CASSLVTGQETQYF. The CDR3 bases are TGTGCCAGCAGCTTAGTCACAGGCCAAGAGACCCAGTACTTC.

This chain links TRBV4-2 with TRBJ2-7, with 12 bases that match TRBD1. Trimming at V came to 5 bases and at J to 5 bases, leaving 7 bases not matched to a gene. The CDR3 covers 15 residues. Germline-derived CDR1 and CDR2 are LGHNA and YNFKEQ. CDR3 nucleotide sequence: TGTGCCAGCAGCAAGCCGGGACAGGGGGCAGACGAGCAGTACTTC. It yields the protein CASSKPGQGADEQYF.

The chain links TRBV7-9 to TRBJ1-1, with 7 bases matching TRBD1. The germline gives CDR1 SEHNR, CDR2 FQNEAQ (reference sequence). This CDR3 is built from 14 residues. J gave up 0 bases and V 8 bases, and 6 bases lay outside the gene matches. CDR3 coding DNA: TGTGCCAGCCGAACAGGGGACATGAACACTGAAGCTTTCTTT. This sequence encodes CASRTGDMNTEAFF.

In DNA form, the CDR3 reads TGTGCCAGCAGTCTGGGACAGCGCAGGGAGTTCTTC. Its translation: CASSLGQRREFF. The chain combines TRBV27 with TRBJ2-1, with 7 positions matching TRBD1. Trimming removed 5 bases from V and 14 bases from J; junction bases left unmatched: 9. The CDR3 length is 12 residues. The V gene's germline CDR1 is MNHEY and CDR2 SMNVEV (reference sequence).

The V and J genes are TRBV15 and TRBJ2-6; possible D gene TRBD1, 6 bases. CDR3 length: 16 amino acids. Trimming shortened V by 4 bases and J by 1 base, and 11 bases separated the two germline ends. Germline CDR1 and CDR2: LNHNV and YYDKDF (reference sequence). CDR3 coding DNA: TGTGCCACCAGCACTAACAGGGAGTCTGGGGCCAACGTCCTGACTTTC. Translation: CATSTNRESGANVLTF.

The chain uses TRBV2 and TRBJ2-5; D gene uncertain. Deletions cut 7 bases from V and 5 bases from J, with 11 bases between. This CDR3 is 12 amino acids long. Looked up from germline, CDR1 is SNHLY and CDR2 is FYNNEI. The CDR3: CASTAVLETQYF. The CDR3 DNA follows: TGTGCCAGCACTGCGGTTTTGGAGACCCAGTACTTC.

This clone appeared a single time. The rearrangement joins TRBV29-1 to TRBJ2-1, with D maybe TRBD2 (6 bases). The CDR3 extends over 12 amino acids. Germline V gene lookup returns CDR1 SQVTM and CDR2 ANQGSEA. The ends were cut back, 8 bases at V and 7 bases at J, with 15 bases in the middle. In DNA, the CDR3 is TGCAGCACAACGGCAGGGAGGAATGAGCAGTTCTTC. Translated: CSTTAGRNEQFF.

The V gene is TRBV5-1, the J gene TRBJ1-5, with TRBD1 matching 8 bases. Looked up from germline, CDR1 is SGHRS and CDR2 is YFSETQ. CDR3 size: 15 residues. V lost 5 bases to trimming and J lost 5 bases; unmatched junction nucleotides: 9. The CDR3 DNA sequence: TGCGCCAGCAGGCCGGACAGGGAGGAGGATCAGCCCCAGCATTTT. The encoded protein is CASRPDREEDQPQHF.

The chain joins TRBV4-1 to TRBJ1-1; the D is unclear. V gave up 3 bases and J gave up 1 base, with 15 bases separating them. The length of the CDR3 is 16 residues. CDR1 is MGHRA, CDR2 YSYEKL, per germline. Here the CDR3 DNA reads TGCGCCAGCAGCCACTTAATGGGCGGGGAGAACACTGAAGCTTTCTTT. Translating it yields CASSHLMGGENTEAFF.

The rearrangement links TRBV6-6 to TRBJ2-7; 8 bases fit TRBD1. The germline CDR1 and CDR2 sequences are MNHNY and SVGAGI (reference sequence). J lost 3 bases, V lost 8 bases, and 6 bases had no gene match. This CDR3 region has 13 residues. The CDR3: CASGDGTGYEQYF. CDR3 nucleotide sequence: TGTGCCAGCGGGGACGGGACAGGCTACGAGCAGTACTTC.

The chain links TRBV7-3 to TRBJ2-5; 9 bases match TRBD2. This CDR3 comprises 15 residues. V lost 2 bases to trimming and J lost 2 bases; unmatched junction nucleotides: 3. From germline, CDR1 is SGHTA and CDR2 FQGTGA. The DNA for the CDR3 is TGTGCCAGCAGCTTAGGGACTAGCTGGCAAGAGACCCAGTACTTC. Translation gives CASSLGTSWQETQYF.

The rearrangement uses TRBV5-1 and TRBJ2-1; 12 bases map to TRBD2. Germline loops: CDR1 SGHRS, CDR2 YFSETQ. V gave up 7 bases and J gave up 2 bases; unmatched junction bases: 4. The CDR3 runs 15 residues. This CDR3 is CASAGLAGPYNEQFF. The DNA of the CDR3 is TGCGCCAGCGCCGGACTAGCGGGGCCCTACAATGAGCAGTTCTTC. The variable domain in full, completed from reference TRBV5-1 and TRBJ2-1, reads KAGVTQTPRYLIKTRGQQVTLSCSPISGHRSVSWYQQTPGQGLQFLFEYFSETQRNKGNFPGRFSGRQFSNSRSEMNVSTLELGDSALYLCASAGLAGPYNEQFFGPGTRLTVL.

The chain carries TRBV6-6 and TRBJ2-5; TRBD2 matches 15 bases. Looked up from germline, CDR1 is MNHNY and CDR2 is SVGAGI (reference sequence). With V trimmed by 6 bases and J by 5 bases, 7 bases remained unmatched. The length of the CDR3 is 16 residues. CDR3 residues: CASSIGTSGRRETQYF. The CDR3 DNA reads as TGTGCCAGCAGCATCGGGACTAGCGGGAGGAGGGAGACCCAGTACTTC.

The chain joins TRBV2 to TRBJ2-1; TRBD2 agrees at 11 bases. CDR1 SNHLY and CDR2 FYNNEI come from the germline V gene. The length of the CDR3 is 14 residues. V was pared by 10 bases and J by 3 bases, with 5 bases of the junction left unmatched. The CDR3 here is CATGTSGLYNEQFF. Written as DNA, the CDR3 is TGTGCCACCGGGACTAGCGGACTCTACAATGAGCAGTTCTTC.

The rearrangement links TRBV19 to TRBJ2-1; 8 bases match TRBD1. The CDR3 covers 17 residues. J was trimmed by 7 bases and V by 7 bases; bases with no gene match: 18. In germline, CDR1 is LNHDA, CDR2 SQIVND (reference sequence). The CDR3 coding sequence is TGTGCCAGTACCCGTCGGGAAGGACAGGGTATATGGAATGAGCAGTTCTTC. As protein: CASTRREGQGIWNEQFF.

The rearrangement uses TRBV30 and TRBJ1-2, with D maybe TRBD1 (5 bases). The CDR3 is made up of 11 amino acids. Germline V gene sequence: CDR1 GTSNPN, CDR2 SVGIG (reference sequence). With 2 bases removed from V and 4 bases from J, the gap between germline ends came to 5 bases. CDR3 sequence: CAWSQGYGYTF. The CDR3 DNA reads TGTGCCTGGAGTCAGGGCTATGGCTACACCTTC.

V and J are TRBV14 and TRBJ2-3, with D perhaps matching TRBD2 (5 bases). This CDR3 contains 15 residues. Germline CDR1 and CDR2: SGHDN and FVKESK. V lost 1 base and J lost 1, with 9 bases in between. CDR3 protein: CASSQGLARTDTQYF. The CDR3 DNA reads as TGTGCCAGCAGCCAAGGTCTAGCCCGCACAGATACGCAGTATTTT.

The CDR3 DNA reads TGTGCCAGCAGTTTAGGGGAGAATCAGCCCCAGCATTTT. This sequence encodes CASSLGENQPQHF. The chain is built from TRBV27 and TRBJ1-5, with no clear D. The CDR3 totals 13 residues. CDR1 is MNHEY, CDR2 SMNVEV, per germline (reference sequence). Trimming took 2 bases from V and 4 from J, leaving 6 bases between them.

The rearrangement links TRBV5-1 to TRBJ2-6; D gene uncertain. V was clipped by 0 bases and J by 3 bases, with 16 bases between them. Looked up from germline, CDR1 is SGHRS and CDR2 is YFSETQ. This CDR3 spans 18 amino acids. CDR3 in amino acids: CASSLEASSIGGANVLTF. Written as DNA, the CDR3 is TGCGCCAGCAGCTTGGAGGCTAGTTCAATCGGTGGGGCCAACGTCCTGACTTTC.

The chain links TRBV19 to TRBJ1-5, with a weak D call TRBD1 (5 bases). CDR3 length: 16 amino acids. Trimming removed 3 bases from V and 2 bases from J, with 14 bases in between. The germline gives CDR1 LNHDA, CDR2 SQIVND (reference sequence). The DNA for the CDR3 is TGTGCCAGTAGTATGTCGTTGGCAGGGCGCAATCAGCCCCAGCATTTT. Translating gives CASSMSLAGRNQPQHF.

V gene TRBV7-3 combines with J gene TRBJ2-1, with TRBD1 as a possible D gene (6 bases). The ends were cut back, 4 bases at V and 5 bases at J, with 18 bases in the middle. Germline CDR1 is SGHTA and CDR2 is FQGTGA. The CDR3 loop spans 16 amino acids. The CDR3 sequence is CASSSLKGDPNNEQFF. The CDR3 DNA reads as TGTGCCAGCAGCTCGTTAAAGGGGGATCCTAACAATGAGCAGTTCTTC.

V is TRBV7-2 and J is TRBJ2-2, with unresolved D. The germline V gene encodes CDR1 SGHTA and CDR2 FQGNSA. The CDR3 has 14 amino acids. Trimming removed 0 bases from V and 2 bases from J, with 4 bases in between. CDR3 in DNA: TGTGCCAGCAGCTTAGCTACAAACACCGGGGAGCTGTTTTTT. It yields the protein CASSLATNTGELFF.

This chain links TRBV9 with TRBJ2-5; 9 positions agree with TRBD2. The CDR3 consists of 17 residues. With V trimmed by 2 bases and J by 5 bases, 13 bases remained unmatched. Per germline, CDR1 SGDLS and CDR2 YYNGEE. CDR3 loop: CASSVLGERGAGETQYF. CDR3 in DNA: TGTGCCAGCAGCGTCCTCGGGGAGCGGGGGGCTGGGGAGACCCAGTACTTC.

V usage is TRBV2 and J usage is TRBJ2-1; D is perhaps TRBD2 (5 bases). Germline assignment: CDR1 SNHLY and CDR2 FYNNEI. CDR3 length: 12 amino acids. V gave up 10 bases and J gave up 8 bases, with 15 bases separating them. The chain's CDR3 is CATGEGWDEQFF. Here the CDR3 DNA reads TGTGCCACTGGCGAGGGCTGGGATGAGCAGTTCTTC.

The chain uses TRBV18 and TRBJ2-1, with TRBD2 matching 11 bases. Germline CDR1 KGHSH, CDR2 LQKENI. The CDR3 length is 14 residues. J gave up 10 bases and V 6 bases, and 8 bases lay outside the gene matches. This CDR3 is CASSQGLAETEQFF. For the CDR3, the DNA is TGTGCCAGCTCCCAGGGACTAGCGGAGACGGAGCAGTTCTTC. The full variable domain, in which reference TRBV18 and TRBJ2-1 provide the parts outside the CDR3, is NAGVMQNPRHLVRRRGQEARLRCSPMKGHSHVYWYRQLPEEGLKFMVYLQKENIIDESGMPKERFSAEFPKEGPSILRIQQVVRGDSAAYFCASSQGLAETEQFFGPGTRLTVL.

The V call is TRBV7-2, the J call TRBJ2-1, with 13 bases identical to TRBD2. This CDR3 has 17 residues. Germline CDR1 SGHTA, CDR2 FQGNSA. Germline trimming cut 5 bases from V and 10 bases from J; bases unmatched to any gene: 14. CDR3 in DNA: TGTGCCAGCAGCACCTCAGGGACTAGCGGGGCGCTGGGGGAGCAGTTCTTC. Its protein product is CASSTSGTSGALGEQFF.